Shown below are 30 T cell receptor beta chains from a single sample sequenced in a study of cytotoxic CD8 clonotypes in ibrutinib-treated CLL. The protocol was immunoSEQ multiplex PCR, while the TCRdb copy is restricted to in-frame clones and leaves out a portion. The profile shows 250,000 to 350,000 clones, roughly three quarters of them singletons. This material consisted of PBMCs, taken at disease progression, from a patient treated with ibrutinib. These receptor sequences come from a human donor with chronic lymphocytic leukemia.

The V call is TRBV7-3, the J call TRBJ2-2; 14 nucleotides match TRBD2. The CDR3 spans 18 residues. Trimming took 0 bases from V and 10 from J; bases not matched to a gene: 10. Germline assignment: CDR1 SGHTA and CDR2 FQGTGA. CDR3 DNA: TGTGCCAGCAGCTTAACGGCCGGACTAGCGGGGGGACCGTTGGAGCTGTTTTTT. Amino acids: CASSLTAGLAGGPLELFF.

The CDR3 loop is CASSAEQGARNTIYF. The DNA for the CDR3 is TGTGCCAGCAGTGCAGAACAGGGGGCGAGAAACACCATATATTTT. The genes are TRBV2 and TRBJ1-3; 9 bases align to TRBD1. Germline CDR1 and CDR2: SNHLY and FYNNEI. The V and J ends lost 4 bases and 5 bases, in that order; junction bases with no gene match: 6. CDR3 length: 15 residues.

The V gene is TRBV11-3, the J gene TRBJ2-7; 8 positions agree with TRBD2. Germline lookup yields CDR1 SGHNT and CDR2 YENEEA. The CDR3 covers 18 residues. V lost 5 bases, J lost 2 bases, and 17 bases stayed unmatched. The CDR3 nucleotides are TGTGCCAGCAGCCGGATTTGGGGAAGACTAGCGAAAACCTACGAGCAGTACTTC. It encodes CASSRIWGRLAKTYEQYF.

This sequence joins TRBV18 and TRBJ1-1; D is uncertain. The CDR3 sequence is 13 residues long. Trimming took 6 bases from V and 0 from J, leaving 8 bases between them. Per germline, CDR1 KGHSH and CDR2 LQKENI. The CDR3 nucleotides read TGTGCCAGCTCGTCCTCAATGAACACTGAAGCTTTCTTT. It specifies CASSSSMNTEAFF.

The gene calls are TRBV4-1 and TRBJ2-5; 16 bases map to TRBD2. Germline trimming cut 5 bases from V and 5 bases from J; bases unmatched to any gene: 14. Germline CDR1 and CDR2: MGHRA and YSYEKL. The CDR3 extends over 19 amino acids. This chain's CDR3 is CASSEIYPGLAGGVETQYF. The CDR3, as DNA: TGCGCCAGCAGCGAAATTTACCCGGGACTAGCGGGGGGGGTCGAGACCCAGTACTTC.

The chain uses TRBV4-1 and TRBJ2-1; D is undetermined. V shed 0 bases and J shed 4 bases, with 1 base lying between them. The CDR3 has 12 amino acids. CDR1 is MGHRA and CDR2 is YSYEKL in the germline V gene. The CDR3 DNA follows: TGCGCCAGCAGCCAAGAGTACAATGAGCAGTTCTTC. As protein: CASSQEYNEQFF.

The CDR3 bases are TGTGCCAGCAGTGAATCCCCTAGGGCCGAGCAGTACTTC. Protein product: CASSESPRAEQYF. The rearrangement joins TRBV6-1 to TRBJ2-7, with unresolved D. The V gene lost 2 bases and the J gene lost 6 bases, with 11 bases spanning the gap. Germline CDR1 and CDR2: MNHNS and SASEGT. This CDR3 region has 13 residues.

The J gene is TRBJ1-2, the V gene TRBV6-6; unclear D gene. Trimming stripped 6 bases from V and 2 bases from J, with 19 bases between. CDR1 and CDR2 from the germline V gene are MNHNY and SVGAGI (reference sequence). This CDR3 comprises 16 residues. This CDR3 is CASSYTSLSGNYGYTF. CDR3 in DNA: TGTGCCAGCAGCTACACGAGTCTCAGTGGGAACTATGGCTACACCTTC.

The V gene is TRBV5-6, the J gene TRBJ1-2, with D unclear. This CDR3 has 13 residues. CDR1 is SGHDT, CDR2 YYEEEE, per germline. V lost 0 bases, J lost 2 bases, and 5 bases lay in between. The CDR3 spells CASSLVQNYGYTF. In DNA, the CDR3 is TGTGCCAGCAGCTTGGTTCAGAACTATGGCTACACCTTC.

The CDR3 loop reads CASSPGQGTEAFF. The DNA for the CDR3 is TGTGCCAGCAGCCCCGGACAGGGCACTGAAGCTTTCTTT. The chain couples TRBV7-3 to TRBJ1-1, with 8 bases identical to TRBD1. CDR1 and CDR2 from the germline V gene are SGHTA and FQGTGA. The CDR3 is 13 amino acids. V gave up 5 bases and J gave up 4 bases; unmatched junction bases: 3.

The V and J genes are TRBV29-1 and TRBJ2-1, with 8 bases identical to TRBD2. The germline CDR1 and CDR2 sequences are SQVTM and ANQGSEA. This CDR3 region has 13 residues. V gave up 3 bases and J gave up 6 bases; unmatched junction bases: 4. The CDR3 spells CSVDPGTSNEQFF. CDR3 DNA sequence: TGCAGCGTTGACCCCGGGACTAGCAATGAGCAGTTCTTC.

This sequence joins TRBV6-1 and TRBJ2-3, with 12 bases fitting TRBD2. Germline assignment: CDR1 MNHNS and CDR2 SASEGT. V lost 7 bases and J lost 5; bases outside the gene matches: 7. The CDR3 has 15 amino acids. The CDR3 nucleotides read TGTGCCAGCACCCCTAGCGGGGGGGCACGAGATACGCAGTATTTT. Translation gives CASTPSGGARDTQYF.

As DNA, the CDR3 is TGTGCCAGCAGCCATCGGGTCCAAGAGACCCAGTACTTC. Its translation: CASSHRVQETQYF. The V gene is TRBV14, the J gene TRBJ2-5; the D is unclear. V was cut by 3 bases and J by 1 base, with 6 bases left in between. Germline V lookup: CDR1 SGHDN, CDR2 FVKESK. The CDR3 extends over 13 amino acids.

This clone was counted a single time. CDR3 DNA sequence: TGCGCCAGCAGCAGGGGGCAGGCCGGGGAGCTGTTTTTT. Its translation is CASSRGQAGELFF. The chain has TRBV5-1 and TRBJ2-2, with 7 bases aligning to TRBD1. V was pared by 4 bases and J by 6 bases, with 3 bases of the junction left unmatched. The CDR3 sequence is 13 residues long. Germline CDR1 reads SGHRS; CDR2 reads YFSETQ.

This clone has just a few counts. V is TRBV5-1 and J is TRBJ2-7, with 8 bases aligning to TRBD2. Germline V gene data show CDR1 as SGHRS and CDR2 as YFSETQ. The CDR3 consists of 15 residues. J gave up 1 base and V 5 bases, and 8 bases lay outside the gene matches. The CDR3 DNA reads as TGCGCCAGCAGTTGGGGTGGCGGGGGGTCCTACGAGCAGTACTTC. The encoded protein is CASSWGGGGSYEQYF.

The chain has TRBV2 and TRBJ1-1; maybe TRBD1 (6 bases). Trimming shortened V by 7 bases and J by 0 bases, and 12 bases separated the two germline ends. The germline CDR1 and CDR2 sequences are SNHLY and FYNNEI. The CDR3 spans 14 residues. CDR3 sequence: CASTGGAMNTEAFF. The CDR3 coding sequence is TGTGCCAGCACTGGGGGGGCTATGAACACTGAAGCTTTCTTT.

The chain carries TRBV15 and TRBJ1-5, with D hard to call. The V and J ends lost 0 bases and 0 bases respectively, with 9 bases between them. This CDR3 has 16 residues. CDR1 is LNHNV, CDR2 YYDKDF, per germline (reference sequence). CDR3 bases: TGTGCCACCAGCAGAGATGAGTGGGGTAGCAATCAGCCCCAGCATTTT. Translating it yields CATSRDEWGSNQPQHF.

The chain links TRBV2 to TRBJ2-7, with 9 positions matching TRBD2. This CDR3 region has 15 residues. Per germline, CDR1 SNHLY and CDR2 FYNNEI. V lost 7 bases, J lost 6 bases, and 13 bases stayed unmatched. CDR3 loop: CASTRRSSGKGEQYF. CDR3 bases: TGTGCCAGCACCCGAAGGTCTAGCGGGAAAGGCGAGCAGTACTTC.

The chain combines TRBV7-8 with TRBJ2-7; TRBD2 might be the D (5 bases). Germline-derived CDR1 and CDR2 are SGHVS and FQNEAQ. The CDR3 length is 12 residues. The germline V and J ends were trimmed by 5 bases and 6 bases, with 11 bases remaining between them. The DNA for the CDR3 is TGTGCCAGCAGCCCCCGGGGAAGCGAGCAGTACTTC. This encodes CASSPRGSEQYF. Drawing the rest from reference TRBV7-8 and TRBJ2-7, the complete variable domain is GAGVSQSPRYKVAKRGQDVALRCDPISGHVSLFWYQQALGQGPEFLTYFQNEAQLDKSGLPSDRFFAERPEGSVSTLKIQRTQQEDSAVYLCASSPRGSEQYFGPGTRLTVT.

This clone occurred a few times. This chain uses TRBV5-1 with TRBJ2-7, with unresolved D. The CDR3 is made up of 14 amino acids. CDR1 SGHRS and CDR2 YFSETQ come from the germline V gene. V lost 9 bases and J lost 5, with 21 bases in between. The CDR3 protein is CATRYEPLNDEQYF. In DNA form, the CDR3 reads TGCGCCACAAGGTACGAGCCACTAAACGACGAGCAGTACTTC.

V usage is TRBV4-1 and J usage is TRBJ1-6; D perhaps matches TRBD1 (5 bases). Germline V gene sequence: CDR1 MGHRA, CDR2 YSYEKL. The length of the CDR3 is 15 residues. The V end lost 1 base, the J end lost 11 bases, and 15 bases lay between the germline ends. The CDR3: CASSQVIGVSAPLHF. In DNA, the CDR3 is TGCGCCAGCAGCCAAGTGATAGGGGTTTCTGCACCCCTCCACTTT.

The rearrangement uses TRBV7-3 and TRBJ2-7; D gene ambiguous. The V end was cut by 4 bases, the J end by 4 bases, with 20 bases between. Germline CDR1 SGHTA, CDR2 FQGTGA. This CDR3 has 16 amino acids. The CDR3 is CASSSRPTSTLYEQYF. DNA of the CDR3: TGTGCCAGCAGCTCACGACCAACCAGCACCCTATACGAGCAGTACTTC.

The V call is TRBV11-2, the J call TRBJ2-3; TRBD2 agrees at 9 bases. CDR1 and CDR2 from the germline V gene are SGHAT and FQNNGV. CDR3 length: 18 residues. Trimming at V came to 4 bases and at J to 3 bases, leaving 14 bases not matched to a gene. CDR3: CASSSRFHVAGVTDTQYF. CDR3 sequence (DNA): TGTGCCAGCAGCTCCCGATTCCATGTAGCGGGGGTGACAGATACGCAGTATTTT.

The chain uses TRBV11-1 and TRBJ2-3; 12 bases match TRBD2. V trimming: 5 bases; J trimming: 4 bases; junction bases outside the gene matches: 4. Germline V gives CDR1 SGHAT, CDR2 FQDESV (reference sequence). This CDR3 has 15 residues. The CDR3 loop reads CASSRTSGEADTQYF. The DNA for the CDR3 is TGTGCCAGCAGCCGGACTAGCGGGGAGGCAGATACGCAGTATTTT.

This clone was found once. The chain combines TRBV29-1 with TRBJ1-1, with D possibly being TRBD1 (6 bases). The germline V gene encodes CDR1 SQVTM and CDR2 ANQGSEA. Trimming pared 2 bases from V and 2 bases from J, leaving 12 bases between. The CDR3 is 14 residues long. The CDR3 loop reads CSVELGRGNTEAFF. DNA of the CDR3: TGCAGCGTTGAACTTGGCAGGGGAAACACTGAAGCTTTCTTT.

This chain uses TRBV18 with TRBJ2-5; perhaps TRBD2 as D (7 bases). Trimming shortened V by 4 bases and J by 5 bases, and 17 bases separated the two germline ends. This CDR3 region has 15 residues. Germline assignment: CDR1 KGHSH and CDR2 LQKENI. The CDR3 region has the DNA TGTGCCAGCTCACGCGTTTCGGGGGGCGTGGAGACCCAGTACTTC. Translation gives CASSRVSGGVETQYF.

The chain employs TRBV2 and TRBJ1-6, with D uncertain. The CDR3 loop spans 14 amino acids. Trimming left V 7 bases short and J 4 bases short, with 11 bases between. Germline V gene sequence: CDR1 SNHLY, CDR2 FYNNEI. CDR3: CASIFDKYNSPLHF. The CDR3 region has the DNA TGTGCCAGCATTTTCGACAAGTATAATTCACCCCTCCACTTT.

CDR3 region: CASISNRGDGYTF. The CDR3 DNA sequence: TGTGCCAGCATTTCGAACAGGGGAGATGGCTACACCTTC. This chain connects TRBV2 to TRBJ1-2; 7 nucleotides match TRBD1. CDR3 length: 13 amino acids. V lost 7 bases and J lost 6; bases outside the gene matches: 8. Germline values: CDR1 SNHLY, CDR2 FYNNEI.

The chain joins TRBV4-2 to TRBJ1-5; D not certain. Trimming shortened V by 1 base and J by 6 bases, and 13 bases separated the two germline ends. CDR1 is LGHNA, CDR2 YNFKEQ, per germline. This CDR3 comprises 15 residues. The CDR3 here is CASSQVTELGQPQHF. CDR3 sequence (DNA): TGTGCCAGCAGCCAAGTCACAGAACTCGGTCAGCCCCAGCATTTT.

This sequence joins TRBV2 and TRBJ1-2, with D perhaps matching TRBD1 (5 bases). This CDR3 is 16 amino acids long. Germline V gives CDR1 SNHLY, CDR2 FYNNEI. Trimming removed 4 bases from V and 3 bases from J, with 18 bases in between. Here the CDR3 reads CASSGPGLWGYYGYTF. The CDR3 nucleotides read TGTGCCAGCAGTGGCCCAGGGCTTTGGGGTTACTATGGCTACACCTTC. Variable domain in full (rest from reference TRBV2 and TRBJ1-2): EPEVTQTPSHQVTQMGQEVILRCVPISNHLYFYWYRQILGQKVEFLVSFYNNEISEKSEIFDDQFSVERPDGSNFTLKIRSTKLEDSAMYFCASSGPGLWGYYGYTFGSGTRLTVV.